This TCR beta chain was identified during a study of control samples from healthy donors and cancer patients. Germline-derived CDR1 and CDR2 are GTSNPN and SVGIG (reference sequence). This CDR3 spans 14 amino acids. Trimming pared 3 bases from V and 2 bases from J, leaving 11 bases between. Only in-frame clones appear in the TCRdb table, and some are missing; sequencing was by immunoSEQ multiplex PCR. Here the sample spans 100,000 to 150,000 clones, almost 95% being singletons. V and J are TRBV30 and TRBJ2-1; weak D call: TRBD2 (6 bases). Sequenced sample: PBMCs. This sequence originates from a man older than 75 with head and neck cancer. CDR3 sequence: CAWRREYPYNEQFF. The CDR3 coding sequence is TGTGCCTGGAGACGGGAGTACCCCTACAATGAGCAGTTCTTC.